A selection of T cell receptor beta chains follows, all from one sample in a study of vaccination effects on CD4 cells after COVID-19. For these TCRs, the target antigens are not known. Repertoires were generated with immunoSEQ multiplex PCR, while TCRdb's copy carries only in-frame clones and drops some. The sample consists of roughly 26,000 clones, about 80% of them appearing once. This specimen consisted of CD4+ T cells from PBMCs cultured with HCoV-NL63 spike peptides, obtained before COVID-19 vaccination. These receptors were obtained from a human donor who had a prior SARS-CoV-2 infection. Both conserved end residues are part of each CDR3. D genes are given only for firm matches. The size entry is marked missing in some rows and otherwise reads once, few, many or a size class.

v_gene	j_gene	d_gene	abundance	CDR3nt	CDR3aa
TRBV27	TRBJ1-5	-	-	TGTGCCAGCAGTCCGCGTTGGGGGGGTTATCAGCCCCAGCATTTT	CASSPRWGGYQPQHF
TRBV18	TRBJ2-6	TRBD1	-	TGTGCCAGCTCACGAACCCGCCCCGGGACAGGCCACTCTGGGGCCAACGTCCTGACTTTC	CASSRTRPGTGHSGANVLTF
TRBV9	TRBJ2-1	-	-	TGTGCCAGCAGCGTAGATTCGGGGTGGGGCCTAGGTCCCAATGAGCAGTTCTTC	CASSVDSGWGLGPNEQFF
TRBV2	TRBJ2-3	-	-	TGTGCCAGCAGTTATACAGGGTCAGGGGCAGATACGCAGTATTTT	CASSYTGSGADTQYF
TRBV4-3	TRBJ1-6	TRBD1	-	TGCGCCAGCAGCCCAGGACAGGGGCCGTACGATTCACCCCTCCACTTT	CASSPGQGPYDSPLHF
TRBV19	TRBJ1-5	TRBD1	once	TGTGCCAGTAGCCGCACCCTGGGGACAGGAGGGCAGCCCCAGCATTTT	CASSRTLGTGGQPQHF
TRBV12-3/TRBV12-4	TRBJ1-4	-	-	TGTGCCAGCAGTTTAGGCAGCAAACTGTTTTTT	CASSLGSKLFF
TRBV11-3	TRBJ2-2	-	-	TGTGCCAGCAGCCGTTTACGAAATCCCGCCGGGGAGCTGTTTTTT	CASSRLRNPAGELFF
TRBV27	TRBJ1-5	-	once	TGTGCCAGCAGTTGGGGGGGAACCCAGCATTTT	CASSWGGTQHF
TRBV6-5	TRBJ1-1	-	-	TGTGCCAGCAGGGACTCCTTCACAGTAGAAGCTTTCTTT	CASRDSFTVEAFF
TRBV7-2	TRBJ1-1	-	-	TGTGCCAGCCGTCGACAGATGAACACTGAAGCTTTCTTT	CASRRQMNTEAFF
TRBV5-4	TRBJ2-2	TRBD1	-	TGTGCCAGCAGCTTGTCCCAGGGGGCCGGGGAGCTGTTTTTT	CASSLSQGAGELFF
TRBV28	TRBJ2-7	TRBD1	-	TGTGCCAGCAGCCAATCCGGGACAGACTACGAGCAGTACTTC	CASSQSGTDYEQYF
TRBV11-3	TRBJ2-3	TRBD2	-	TGTGCCAGCAGCTCGGCGGGACTAGCGGCAGATACGCAGTATTTT	CASSSAGLAADTQYF
TRBV9	TRBJ2-2	-	once	TGTGCCAGCAGCGTAGGTTGGGCACGCGGACCCGGGGAGCTGTTTTTT	CASSVGWARGPGELFF